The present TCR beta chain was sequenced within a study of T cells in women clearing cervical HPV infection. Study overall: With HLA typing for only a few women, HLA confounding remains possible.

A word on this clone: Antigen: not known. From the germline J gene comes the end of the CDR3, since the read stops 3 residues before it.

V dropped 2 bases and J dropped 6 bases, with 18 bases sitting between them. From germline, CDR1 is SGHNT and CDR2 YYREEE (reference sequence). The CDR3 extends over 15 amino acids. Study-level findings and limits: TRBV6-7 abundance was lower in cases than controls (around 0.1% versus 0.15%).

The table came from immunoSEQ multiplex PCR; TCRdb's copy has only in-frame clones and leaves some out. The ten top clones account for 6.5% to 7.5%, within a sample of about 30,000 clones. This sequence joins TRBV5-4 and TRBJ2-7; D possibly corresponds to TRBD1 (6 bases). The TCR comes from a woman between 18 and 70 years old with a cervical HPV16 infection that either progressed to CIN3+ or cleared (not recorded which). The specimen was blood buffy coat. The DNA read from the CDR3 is TGTGCCAGCAGCTTAGGATTTCAGGGACATGGCGAG. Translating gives CASSLGFQGHGE. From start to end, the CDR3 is CASSLGFQGHGEQYF.